This T cell receptor (beta chain) was sequenced in a study of cytomegalovirus exposure and HLA in healthy donors. Study outcomes and limitations: Reportedly, fewer N-insertions than the approximately 610-donor mean appeared in an Asian-associated ancestry cluster in a later analysis. HLA allele associations emerged for around 15,000 TCR beta sequences in a later analysis, at 0.05 false discovery rate. Later, TCR association rates were found to vary by HLA locus, highest for DRB1 and lowest for HLA-C.

This CDR3 is 11 amino acids long. V was cut by 8 bases and J by 4 bases, with 12 bases left in between. CDR1 is DFQATT and CDR2 is SNEGSKA in the germline V gene (reference sequence). On this clone itself: Its antigen remains unknown.

Primers for the PCR totalled 60 Vbeta and 13 Jbeta. The method was immunoSEQ multiplex PCR; TCRdb's version includes in-frame clones alone and lacks a portion of them. The data show approximately 260,000 clones, just under 85% seen once. The chain recombines TRBV20-1 with TRBJ2-7, with D unclear. This receptor was obtained from a woman aged 40 to 50 in good health and CMV-seropositive. Sequenced input: PBMCs. CDR3 region: CSFRMEYEQYF. In nucleotides, the CDR3 is TGCAGTTTCAGAATGGAGTACGAGCAGTACTTC.